This record looks at one T cell receptor beta chain sequence and its context. Germline loops: CDR1 MDHEN, CDR2 SYDVKM. CDR3 size: 16 residues. Between the trimmed V and J ends, which lost 5 bases and 0 bases, there was a span of 16 bases. Profiled with immunoSEQ multiplex PCR; TCRdb holds only in-frame clones, not every one. Found here are about 220,000 clones, approximately 80% of them singletons; the top ten hold over 10%. The data are from a study of blood T cell repertoires in COVID-19. Overall study: The origin of the acute and convalescent COVID-19 samples was the United States, Italy and Spain.

The sample comprised peripheral blood. V is TRBV28 and J is TRBJ1-2, with D unclear. The clonotype comes from a human donor in a cohort sampled during active COVID-19. The CDR3 spells CASSPPGVDANYGYTF. CDR3 sequence (DNA): TGTGCCAGCAGTCCACCCGGGGTTGACGCTAACTATGGCTACACCTTC.